The source of this T cell receptor (beta chain) is a study of cytomegalovirus exposure and HLA in healthy donors. General study findings and limits: Of the V segments, some could not be distinguished, including TRBV6-2 and TRBV6-3, and were excluded.

A remark on this clone: The antigen remains undetermined.

Primers included in the PCR were 60 Vbeta and 13 Jbeta primers. The repertoire was sequenced with immunoSEQ multiplex PCR; TCRdb's copy has only in-frame clones and lacks some. Altogether 100,000 to 150,000 clones are present, 70% to 80% being singletons, with the ten largest covering 4%. CDR1 is MGHRA, CDR2 YSYEKL, per germline. V was trimmed by 3 bases and J by 9 bases, leaving 12 bases between them. There are 13 residues in the CDR3. The genes are TRBV4-1 and TRBJ2-1; D is undetermined. The receptor was derived from a man in his forties in good health and CMV-seropositive. What was sequenced was PBMCs. The chain's CDR3 is CASSQPTAAEQFF. CDR3 nucleotides: TGCGCCAGCAGCCAGCCCACGGCGGCTGAGCAGTTCTTC.